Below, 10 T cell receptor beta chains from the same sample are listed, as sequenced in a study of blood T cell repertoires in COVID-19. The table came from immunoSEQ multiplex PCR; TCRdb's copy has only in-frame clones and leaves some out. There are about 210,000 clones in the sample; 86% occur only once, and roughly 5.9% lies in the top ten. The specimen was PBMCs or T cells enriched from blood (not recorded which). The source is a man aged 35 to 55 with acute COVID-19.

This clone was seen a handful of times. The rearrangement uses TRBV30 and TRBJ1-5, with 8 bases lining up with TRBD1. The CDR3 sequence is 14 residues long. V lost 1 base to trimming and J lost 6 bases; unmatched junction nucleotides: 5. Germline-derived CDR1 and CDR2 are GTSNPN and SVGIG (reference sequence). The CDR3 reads CAWSEDRGGQPQHF. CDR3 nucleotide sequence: TGTGCCTGGAGTGAAGACAGGGGAGGTCAGCCCCAGCATTTT.

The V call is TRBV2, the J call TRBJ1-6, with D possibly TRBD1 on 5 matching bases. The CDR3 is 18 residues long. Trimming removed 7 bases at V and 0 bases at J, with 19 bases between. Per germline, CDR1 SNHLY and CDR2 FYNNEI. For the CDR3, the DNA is TGTGCCAGCAACCCTCCCGTGGGGGGGGGCTCCTATAATTCACCCCTCCACTTT. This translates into CASNPPVGGGSYNSPLHF.

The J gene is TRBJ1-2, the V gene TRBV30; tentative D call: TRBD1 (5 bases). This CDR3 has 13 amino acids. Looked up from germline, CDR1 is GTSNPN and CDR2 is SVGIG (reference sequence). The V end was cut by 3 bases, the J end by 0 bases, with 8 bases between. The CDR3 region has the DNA TGTGCCTGGAGCGGGGGAGCTAACTATGGCTACACCTTC. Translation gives CAWSGGANYGYTF.

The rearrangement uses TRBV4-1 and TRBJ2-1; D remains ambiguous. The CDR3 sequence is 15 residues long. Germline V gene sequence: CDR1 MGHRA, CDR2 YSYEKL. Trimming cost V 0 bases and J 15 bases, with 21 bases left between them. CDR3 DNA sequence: TGCGCCAGCAGCCAAGAGCCTGTCCCCGAGGCAAGAAGGTTCTTC. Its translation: CASSQEPVPEARRFF.

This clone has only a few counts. The CDR3 sequence is CASSITTLNTGELFF. The CDR3 nucleotides read TGTGCCAGTAGTATCACGACACTGAACACCGGGGAGCTGTTTTTT. The gene calls are TRBV19 and TRBJ2-2; no definite D call. With 3 bases removed from V and 1 base from J, the gap between germline ends came to 9 bases. The V gene's germline CDR1 is LNHDA and CDR2 SQIVND (reference sequence). CDR3 size: 15 residues.

CDR3 residues: CASRTGVNYGYTF. The CDR3 bases are TGTGCCAGCAGGACAGGGGTAAACTATGGCTACACCTTC. V gene TRBV12-3 or TRBV12-4 combines with J gene TRBJ1-2; 8 bases are a match to TRBD1. The CDR3 sequence is 13 residues long. J was trimmed by 2 bases and V by 6 bases; bases with no gene match: 2.

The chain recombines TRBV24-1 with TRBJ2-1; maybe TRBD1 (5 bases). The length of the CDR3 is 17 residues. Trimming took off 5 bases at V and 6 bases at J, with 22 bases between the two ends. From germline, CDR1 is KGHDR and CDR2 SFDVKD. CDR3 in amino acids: CATSGYSTDNSFNEQFF. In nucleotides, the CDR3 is TGTGCCACCAGTGGGTACTCGACAGATAATTCATTCAATGAGCAGTTCTTC.

Here the CDR3 reads CASSLVDSTDTQYF. CDR3 sequence (DNA): TGTGCCAGCAGCCTGGTAGATAGCACAGATACGCAGTATTTT. V gene TRBV7-3 combines with J gene TRBJ2-3, with D uncertain. The CDR3 spans 14 residues. Germline CDR1 reads SGHTA; CDR2 reads FQGTGA. V lost 5 bases, J lost 0 bases, and 9 bases lay in between.

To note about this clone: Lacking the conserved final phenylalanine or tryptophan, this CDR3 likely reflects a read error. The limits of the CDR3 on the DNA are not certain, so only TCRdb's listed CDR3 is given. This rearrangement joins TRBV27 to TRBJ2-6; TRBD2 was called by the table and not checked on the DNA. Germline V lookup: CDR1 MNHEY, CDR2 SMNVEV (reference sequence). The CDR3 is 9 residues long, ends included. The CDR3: CASRTSGSS.

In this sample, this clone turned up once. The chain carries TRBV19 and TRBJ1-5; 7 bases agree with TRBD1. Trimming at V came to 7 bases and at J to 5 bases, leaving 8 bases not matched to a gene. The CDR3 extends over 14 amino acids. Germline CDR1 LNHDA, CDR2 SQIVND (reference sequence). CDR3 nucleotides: TGTGCCAGTAACGCCGACAGGGTCCATCAGCCCCAGCATTTT. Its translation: CASNADRVHQPQHF. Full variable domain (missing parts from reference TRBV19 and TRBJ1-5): DGGITQSPKYLFRKEGQNVTLSCEQNLNHDAMYWYRQDPGQGLRLIYYSQIVNDFQKGDIAEGYSVSREKKESFPLTVTSAQKNPTAFYLCASNADRVHQPQHFGDGTRLSIL.